This T cell receptor beta chain was sequenced during a study of beta chain features in type 1 diabetes. Study as a whole: Patients looked much like healthy donors when it came to age, gender and cell yields.

Sequencing targeted expressed TCRB transcripts, as all isolated RNA had been reverse transcribed. Clones were sequenced by immunoSEQ multiplex PCR, and TCRdb holds only the in-frame ones, with some missing. Of about 350,000 clones in the sample, roughly a fifth were seen once. CD4+ cells of the naive, central memory, regulatory and stem cell-like memory types were sorted via CD45RO/CCR7/CD25/CD127/CD95/CD27. The study's findings and limits: HLA effects on TCRB rearrangement stayed unresolved here.

CDR3 length: 15 amino acids. In the case of this clone: Its target is not known.

The TCR was taken from a woman aged 18-35 years in good health. This chain uses TRBV21-1 with TRBJ2-7; the table's D call, TRBD2, was not checked against the DNA. TRBV21-1 is flagged as a pseudogene. Sequencing input: naive CD4+ T cells from blood. CDR3 sequence reads: CASSDPGAHNNEQYF. DNA for the CDR3: TGTGCCAGCAGCGATCCGGGAGCTCATAATAACGAGCAGTACTTC.